The clone carrying this T cell receptor beta chain was counted many times. The CDR3 is made up of 13 amino acids. CDR1 and CDR2 from the germline V gene are MNHEY and SVGAGI. Trimming shortened V by 2 bases and J by 7 bases, and 6 bases separated the two germline ends. The data derive from a study of metastatic and nonmetastatic thyroid tumors. Overall study context: A comparison of repertoires was made across blood and tumor or nodule tissue from malignant and benign thyroid patients.

Patients underwent thyroid surgery, and none had received any treatment before it. TCRdb redid the clone calls on the PCR reads using MiXCR. The sample yields roughly 23,000 clones, 20% to 25% seen once. The sequencing sample was made of blood. This sequence was found in a male donor with papillary thyroid cancer or a benign thyroid nodule (not recorded which). Some clones in this sample may be carry-over from other donors' samples. The V gene is TRBV6-5, the J gene TRBJ1-6; no reliable D call. The CDR3: CASSYEVNSPLHF. The CDR3 nucleotides read TGTGCCAGCAGTTACGAGGTGAATTCACCCCTCCACTTT.